The rows below give T cell receptor beta chains drawn from one sample of a study of T-cell reconstitution after alpha-beta-depleted transplantation in children. TCRdb reprocessed the PCR reads with MiXCR, giving one entry per CDR3 protein. The sample gives roughly 300,000 distinct CDR3 sequences, 11% of which show up once; around 20% is in the top ten. The source material was peripheral blood, sampled 180 days after TCRalphabeta/CD19-depleted stem cell transplant. The receptors come from a male patient aged 2 to 10 who had a stem cell transplant for chronic granulomatous disease, so the T cells may come from the graft donor. Both conserved end residues are part of each CDR3. The D gene is left open where the match is weak. Size is stated for part of the rows, as once, few or many counts, or as a class when the clone is expanded.

>TRBV18|many|TRBJ2-7|TRBD1
CASSPLGQGNFYEQYF
TGTGCCAGCTCACCGTTAGGACAGGGGAATTTCTACGAGCAGTACTTC
>TRBV5-5|many|TRBJ2-5|.
CASSLGARYQETQYF
TGTGCCAGCAGCTTGGGGGCCCGGTACCAAGAGACCCAGTACTTC
>TRBV19|few|TRBJ2-7|.
CASSYFLKGEKRTYEQYF
TGTGCCAGTAGTTACTTTCTTAAAGGTGAGAAGCGTACCTACGAGCAGTACTTC
>TRBV3-1|.|TRBJ1-2|.
CASSPNTGGSAGYTF
TGTGCCAGCAGCCCCAATACGGGGGGGTCTGCTGGCTACACCTTC
>TRBV12-3/TRBV12-4|many|TRBJ2-7|.
CASSTGYEQYF
TGTGCCAGCAGTACAGGTTACGAGCAGTACTTC
>TRBV12-3/TRBV12-4|many|TRBJ2-1|.
CASSQLTSEQFF
TGTGCCAGCAGTCAGCTGACATCTGAGCAGTTCTTC
>TRBV11-2|many|TRBJ2-2|TRBD2
CASSLGLAGVPTGELFF
TGTGCCAGCAGCTTGGGACTAGCGGGAGTACCCACCGGGGAGCTGTTTTTT
>TRBV10-3|many|TRBJ2-7|.
CALGTPSGEQYF
TGTGCCCTCGGGACGCCGTCCGGCGAGCAGTACTTC
>TRBV6-1|few|TRBJ1-6|TRBD1
CASSRGQGFSPLHF
TGTGCCAGCAGTAGGGGACAGGGGTTCTCACCCCTCCACTTT
>TRBV12-3/TRBV12-4|many|TRBJ1-3|.
CALGQNPGNTIYF
TGTGCCCTCGGGCAGAACCCTGGAAACACCATATATTTT
>TRBV18|.|TRBJ2-7|TRBD1
CASWGQGAHEQYF
TGTGCCAGCTGGGGACAGGGGGCCCACGAGCAGTACTTC
>TRBV6-5|many|TRBJ1-5|TRBD1
CASSHTTPQGGNQPQHF
TGTGCCAGCAGTCACACCACACCCCAGGGGGGCAATCAGCCCCAGCATTTT
>TRBV4-1|many|TRBJ2-7|.
CASSQDQAPGWISYEQYF
TGCGCCAGCAGCCAAGATCAGGCCCCCGGCTGGATCTCCTACGAGCAGTACTTC
>TRBV20-1|many|TRBJ1-5|.
CSARVVENSNQPQHF
TGCAGTGCTAGAGTGGTGGAAAATAGCAATCAGCCCCAGCATTTT
>TRBV7-9|many|TRBJ1-1|.
CASSSYTGNTEAFF
TGTGCCAGCAGCTCATACACAGGGAACACTGAAGCTTTCTTT
>TRBV15|.|TRBJ2-1|TRBD1
CATSISRDRNNEQFF
TGTGCCACCAGCATAAGCCGGGACAGAAACAATGAGCAGTTCTTC
>TRBV6-2/TRBV6-3|many|TRBJ2-2|.
CASSYGVTGELFF
TGTGCCAGCAGTTACGGGGTCACCGGGGAGCTGTTTTTT
>TRBV6-1|many|TRBJ2-2|TRBD1
CASAGTVNTGELFF
TGTGCCAGTGCAGGGACAGTGAACACCGGGGAGCTGTTTTTT
>TRBV3-1|many|TRBJ2-2|.
CASSLGPAAGELFF
TGTGCCAGCAGCCTTGGGCCCGCTGCCGGGGAGCTGTTTTTT
>TRBV12-3/TRBV12-4|many|TRBJ1-5|.
CASSLPQGLGNQPQHF
TGTGCCAGCAGTTTACCACAAGGTCTCGGCAATCAGCCCCAGCATTTT
>TRBV7-8|many|TRBJ2-7|.
CASSSFSYEQYF
TGTGCCAGCAGCTCCTTTTCCTACGAGCAGTACTTC
>TRBV3-1|many|TRBJ1-1|.
CASSQDRAILNTEAFF
TGTGCCAGCAGCCAAGATAGGGCGATCCTGAACACTGAAGCTTTCTTT
>TRBV18|few|TRBJ1-1|.
CASSKGAAMNTEAFF
TGTGCCAGCTCAAAAGGGGCCGCCATGAACACTGAAGCTTTCTTT
>TRBV25-1|many|TRBJ2-1|.
CASSATDFHQFF
TGTGCCAGCAGTGCTACTGACTTCCACCAGTTCTTC
>TRBV6-1|many|TRBJ2-5|TRBD2
CASSPRTSGGPRQETQYF
TGTGCCAGCAGTCCGAGGACTAGCGGGGGACCCAGACAAGAGACCCAGTACTTC
>TRBV9|many|TRBJ2-3|TRBD2
CASSGGTSGTDTQYF
TGTGCCAGCAGCGGCGGGACTAGCGGCACAGATACGCAGTATTTT
>TRBV4-1|.|TRBJ2-2|.
CASSQGTWDGGELFF
TGCGCCAGCAGCCAAGGGACATGGGATGGCGGGGAGCTGTTTTTT
>TRBV12-3/TRBV12-4|many|TRBJ2-6|.
CASSQTDGANVLTF
TGTGCCAGCAGCCAAACAGATGGGGCCAACGTCCTGACTTTC
>TRBV20-1|many|TRBJ2-7|.
CSASVLDEQYF
TGCAGTGCTAGTGTTTTAGACGAGCAGTACTTC
>TRBV3-1|many|TRBJ1-5|.
CASSQDWSGQPQHF
TGTGCCAGCAGCCAAGATTGGTCGGGACAGCCCCAGCATTTT
>TRBV5-1|many|TRBJ2-1|.
CASSFETALFF
TGCGCCAGCAGCTTCGAAACTGCGCTGTTCTTC
>TRBV2|many|TRBJ2-3|.
CASWATDTQYF
TGTGCCAGCTGGGCTACAGATACGCAGTATTTT
>TRBV7-2|many|TRBJ2-3|TRBD1
CASSLDRGPSTDTQYF
TGTGCCAGCAGCTTAGACAGGGGCCCTAGCACAGATACGCAGTATTTT
>TRBV2|.|TRBJ2-6|.
CASRRSSGANVLTF
TGTGCCAGCCGCAGGAGCTCTGGGGCCAACGTCCTGACTTTC
>TRBV18|.|TRBJ2-2|.
CASSQGTNTGELFF
TGTGCCAGCTCACAGGGTACTAACACCGGGGAGCTGTTTTTT
>TRBV7-8|many|TRBJ1-2|TRBD1
CASSLGTGETANYGYTF
TGTGCCAGCAGCCTCGGGACAGGGGAGACCGCTAACTATGGCTACACCTTC
>TRBV28|.|TRBJ2-1|TRBD1
CASSRQGTYNEQFF
TGTGCCAGCAGTAGACAGGGAACCTACAATGAGCAGTTCTTC
>TRBV20-1|many|TRBJ2-5|.
CSASRGHLQETQYF
TGCAGTGCTAGCCGGGGACACCTCCAAGAGACCCAGTACTTC
>TRBV29-1|many|TRBJ2-7|.
CSVHLGGYEQYF
TGCAGCGTCCACCTGGGGGGTTACGAGCAGTACTTC
>TRBV11-2|many|TRBJ2-5|.
CASSLGQGLETQYF
TGTGCCAGCAGCTTAGGTCAGGGTTTAGAGACCCAGTACTTC
>TRBV18|few|TRBJ2-5|.
CASSPSGTYGTQYF
TGTGCCAGCTCACCCTCAGGGACCTACGGGACCCAGTACTTC
>TRBV12-3/TRBV12-4|many|TRBJ2-1|.
CASIPAGLPSNNEQFF
TGTGCCAGCATCCCAGCCGGGCTCCCCTCTAACAATGAGCAGTTCTTC
>TRBV20-1|many|TRBJ2-6|.
CSAGVDGANVLTF
TGCAGTGCCGGGGTGGATGGGGCCAACGTCCTGACTTTC
>TRBV7-9|many|TRBJ2-1|.
CASSLFNSSSYNEQFF
TGTGCCAGCAGCTTATTTAATTCCAGCTCCTACAATGAGCAGTTCTTC
>TRBV20-1|many|TRBJ2-7|.
CSAWSSYEQYF
TGCAGTGCTTGGAGCTCCTACGAGCAGTACTTC
>TRBV6-4|many|TRBJ2-2|.
CASSDSFRVRDTGELFF
TGTGCCAGCAGTGACTCCTTTAGGGTTCGCGACACCGGGGAGCTGTTTTTT
>TRBV12-3/TRBV12-4|many|TRBJ2-7|TRBD2
CASSFQGEGSEQYF
TGTGCCAGCAGTTTCCAAGGGGAGGGGTCCGAGCAGTACTTC
>TRBV30|many|TRBJ2-1|.
CAWSLRGEQFF
TGTGCCTGGAGTTTGAGAGGTGAGCAGTTCTTC
>TRBV29-1|many|TRBJ2-1|TRBD2
CSVEGRAGGYNEQFF
TGCAGCGTTGAGGGGCGGGCGGGAGGATACAATGAGCAGTTCTTC
>TRBV20-1|many|TRBJ2-7|TRBD2
CSARWTSLYEQYF
TGCAGTGCTAGGTGGACTAGCCTCTACGAGCAGTACTTC